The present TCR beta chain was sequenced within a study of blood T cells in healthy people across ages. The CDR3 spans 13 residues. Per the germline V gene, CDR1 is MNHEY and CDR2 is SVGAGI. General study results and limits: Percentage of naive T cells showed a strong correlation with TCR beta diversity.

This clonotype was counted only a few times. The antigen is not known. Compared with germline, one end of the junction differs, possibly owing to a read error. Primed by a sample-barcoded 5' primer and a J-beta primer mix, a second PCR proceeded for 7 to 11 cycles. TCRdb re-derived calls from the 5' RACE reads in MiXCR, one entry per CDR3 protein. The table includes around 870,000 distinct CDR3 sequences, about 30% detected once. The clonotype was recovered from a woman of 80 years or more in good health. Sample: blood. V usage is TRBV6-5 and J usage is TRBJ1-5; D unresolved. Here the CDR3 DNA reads TGTGCCAGCAGCTCCTATAGCACTCAGCCCCAGCATTTT. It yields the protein CASSSYSTQPQHF.